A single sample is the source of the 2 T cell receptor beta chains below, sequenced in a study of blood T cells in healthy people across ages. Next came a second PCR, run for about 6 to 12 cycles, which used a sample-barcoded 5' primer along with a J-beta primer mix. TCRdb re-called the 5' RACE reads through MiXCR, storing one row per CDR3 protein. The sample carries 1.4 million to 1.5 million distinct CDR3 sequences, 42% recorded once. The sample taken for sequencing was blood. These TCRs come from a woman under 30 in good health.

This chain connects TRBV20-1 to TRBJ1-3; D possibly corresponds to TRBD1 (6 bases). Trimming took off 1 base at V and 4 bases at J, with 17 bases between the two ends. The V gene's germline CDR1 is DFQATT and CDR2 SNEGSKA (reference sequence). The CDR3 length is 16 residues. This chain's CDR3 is CSARARLAGDGNTIYF. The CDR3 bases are TGCAGTGCTAGAGCCCGACTAGCAGGGGACGGAAACACCATATATTTT.

CDR3 DNA sequence: TGTGCCAGCAGTGAAGTTAGCGGGAGTGGCTCCTACAATGAGCAGTACTTC. It codes for CASSEVSGSGSYNEQYF. This rearrangement joins TRBV25-1 to TRBJ2-1; 9 bases line up with TRBD2. The J call may be mistaken, given a closer DNA end match to TRBJ2-7. Germline values: CDR1 MGHDK, CDR2 SYGVNS. CDR3 length: 17 residues.